The next 11 T cell receptor beta chains were all read from a single sample in a study of blood T cell repertoires in COVID-19. Sequencing used immunoSEQ multiplex PCR; TCRdb keeps in-frame clones, though not all of them. The table has 100,000 or so clones, 75% to 90% seen once. Sequenced input: peripheral blood. These receptor sequences come from a human donor with acute or convalescent COVID-19. The donor label of this sample is uncertain.

The V and J genes are TRBV28 and TRBJ2-4; 7 bases agree with TRBD1. The CDR3 consists of 16 residues. The germline V gene encodes CDR1 MDHEN and CDR2 SYDVKM. The V and J ends lost 5 bases and 3 bases, in that order; junction bases with no gene match: 10. The CDR3 DNA follows: TGTGCCAGCAGTGTATTGACAGGGAAGGGCAAAAACATTCAGTACTTC. Its translation: CASSVLTGKGKNIQYF. Complete variable domain (other parts from reference TRBV28 and TRBJ2-4): DVKVTQSSRYLVKRTGEKVFLECVQDMDHENMFWYRQDPGLGLRLIYFSYDVKMKEKGDIPEGYSVSREKKERFSLILESASTNQTSMYLCASSVLTGKGKNIQYFGAGTRLSVL.

This sequence joins TRBV5-1 and TRBJ2-3; D is unclear. Trimming took off 6 bases at V and 6 bases at J, with 8 bases between the two ends. The CDR3 is 11 amino acids. CDR1 is SGHRS and CDR2 is YFSETQ in the germline V gene. The CDR3 is CASKGEDTQYF. In nucleotides, the CDR3 is TGCGCCAGCAAAGGAGAGGATACGCAGTATTTT.

The rearrangement uses TRBV24-1 and TRBJ2-3; the D gene is possibly TRBD2 (6 bases). This CDR3 has 13 residues. Germline V gene data show CDR1 as KGHDR and CDR2 as SFDVKD. V dropped 7 bases and J dropped 0 bases, with 7 bases sitting between them. The chain's CDR3 is CATRGRSTDTQYF. Written as DNA, the CDR3 is TGTGCCACCAGAGGGAGGAGCACAGATACGCAGTATTTT.

The chain couples TRBV6-1 to TRBJ2-3, with D uncertain. Germline V lookup: CDR1 MNHNS, CDR2 SASEGT. The CDR3 has 14 residues. The germline V and J ends were trimmed by 0 bases and 5 bases, with 9 bases remaining between them. This CDR3 is CASSEALRVDTQYF. In DNA form, the CDR3 reads TGTGCCAGCAGTGAAGCGCTCCGAGTAGATACGCAGTATTTT.

The genes are TRBV4-2 and TRBJ2-2, with 9 bases matching TRBD2. Trimming at V came to 0 bases and at J to 4 bases, leaving 3 bases not matched to a gene. This CDR3 has 16 amino acids. The germline CDR1 and CDR2 sequences are LGHNA and YNFKEQ. The chain's CDR3 is CASSQEWRGGTGELFF. The DNA for the CDR3 is TGTGCCAGCAGCCAAGAATGGCGGGGGGGCACCGGGGAGCTGTTTTTT.

The CDR3 spells CASSPTKTGRDQPQHF. CDR3 nucleotide sequence: TGTGCCAGCAGCCCTACCAAAACAGGGCGGGATCAGCCCCAGCATTTT. This chain uses TRBV7-9 with TRBJ1-5, with TRBD1 as a possible D gene (6 bases). Trimming took 5 bases from V and 5 from J, leaving 19 bases between them. Germline loops: CDR1 SEHNR, CDR2 FQNEAQ (reference sequence). The CDR3 consists of 16 residues.

This chain links TRBV7-9 with TRBJ1-5; 8 bases are a match to TRBD1. Germline V gives CDR1 SEHNR, CDR2 FQNEAQ (reference sequence). V lost 5 bases to trimming and J lost 3 bases; unmatched junction nucleotides: 6. CDR3 size: 15 residues. The CDR3, as DNA: TGTGCCAGCAGCCCTGGGACAGGCCCCAATCAGCCCCAGCATTTT. The encoded protein is CASSPGTGPNQPQHF.

The genes are TRBV7-9 and TRBJ1-5; 8 positions match TRBD1. The trim removed 3 bases at V and 5 bases at J, leaving 9 bases unmatched. The CDR3 runs 16 residues. Germline V gives CDR1 SEHNR, CDR2 FQNEAQ (reference sequence). The CDR3 is CASSLWAGGLHQPQHF. As DNA, the CDR3 is TGTGCCAGCAGCTTGTGGGCAGGGGGCCTTCATCAGCCCCAGCATTTT.

The chain couples TRBV7-2 to TRBJ2-7; the D is unclear. Germline assignment: CDR1 SGHTA and CDR2 FQGNSA. The CDR3 is 14 residues long. V lost 0 bases and J lost 1, with 7 bases in between. The chain's CDR3 is CASSLAPGSYEQYF. For the CDR3, the DNA is TGTGCCAGCAGCTTAGCGCCCGGGTCCTACGAGCAGTACTTC.

This rearrangement joins TRBV5-1 to TRBJ1-1; 7 bases align to TRBD1. J lost 0 bases, V lost 0 bases, and 11 bases had no gene match. CDR3 length equals 18 residues. CDR1 is SGHRS and CDR2 is YFSETQ in the germline V gene. CDR3 bases: TGCGCCAGCAGCTTGGCCTTTGGGACAGCTGAGTTGAACACTGAAGCTTTCTTT. This gives the protein CASSLAFGTAELNTEAFF.

The chain employs TRBV18 and TRBJ2-5; D is perhaps TRBD2 (5 bases). This CDR3 has 12 amino acids. Looked up from germline, CDR1 is KGHSH and CDR2 is LQKENI. Trimming shortened V by 1 base and J by 5 bases, and 5 bases separated the two germline ends. CDR3 nucleotide sequence: TGTGCCAGCTCACCACAGCGGGAGACCCAGTACTTC. Translation: CASSPQRETQYF. Supplemented by reference TRBV18 and TRBJ2-5, the full variable domain reads NAGVMQNPRHLVRRRGQEARLRCSPMKGHSHVYWYRQLPEEGLKFMVYLQKENIIDESGMPKERFSAEFPKEGPSILRIQQVVRGDSAAYFCASSPQRETQYFGPGTRLLVL.